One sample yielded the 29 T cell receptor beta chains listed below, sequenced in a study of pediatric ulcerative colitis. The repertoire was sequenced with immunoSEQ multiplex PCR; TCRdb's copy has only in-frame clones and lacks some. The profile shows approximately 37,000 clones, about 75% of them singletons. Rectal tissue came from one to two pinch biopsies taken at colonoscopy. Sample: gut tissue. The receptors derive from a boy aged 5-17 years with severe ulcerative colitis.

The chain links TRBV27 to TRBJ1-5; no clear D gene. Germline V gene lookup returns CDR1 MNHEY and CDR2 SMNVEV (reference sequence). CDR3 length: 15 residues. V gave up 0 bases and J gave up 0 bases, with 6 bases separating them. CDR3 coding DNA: TGTGCCAGCAGTTTATCCTCCTTTAGCAATCAGCCCCAGCATTTT. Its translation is CASSLSSFSNQPQHF.

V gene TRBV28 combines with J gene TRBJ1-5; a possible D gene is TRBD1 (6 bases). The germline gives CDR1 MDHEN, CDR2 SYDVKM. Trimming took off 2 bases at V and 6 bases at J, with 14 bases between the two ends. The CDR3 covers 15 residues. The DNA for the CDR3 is TGTGCCAGCAGTTTAAGGGGGAGAGGGGGTCAGCCCCAGCATTTT. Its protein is CASSLRGRGGQPQHF.

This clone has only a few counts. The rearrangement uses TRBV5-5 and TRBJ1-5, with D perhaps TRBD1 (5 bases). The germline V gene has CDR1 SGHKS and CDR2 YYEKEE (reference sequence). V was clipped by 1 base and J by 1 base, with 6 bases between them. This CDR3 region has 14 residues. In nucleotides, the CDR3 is TGTGCCAGCAGCTTGCCAGGGAGCAATCAGCCCCAGCATTTT. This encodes CASSLPGSNQPQHF.

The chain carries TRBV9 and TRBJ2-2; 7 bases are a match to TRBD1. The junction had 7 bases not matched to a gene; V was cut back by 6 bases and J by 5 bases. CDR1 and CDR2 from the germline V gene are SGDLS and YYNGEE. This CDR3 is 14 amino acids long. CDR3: CASNRQGQTGELFF. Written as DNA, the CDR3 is TGTGCCAGCAACAGACAGGGACAAACCGGGGAGCTGTTTTTT.

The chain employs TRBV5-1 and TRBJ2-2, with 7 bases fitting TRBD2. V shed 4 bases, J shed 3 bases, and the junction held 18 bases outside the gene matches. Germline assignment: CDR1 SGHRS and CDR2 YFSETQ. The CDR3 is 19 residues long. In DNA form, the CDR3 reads TGCGCCAGCAGCGCAGGACTAGTGGGTTTATCAGCGGACACCGGGGAGCTGTTTTTT. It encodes CASSAGLVGLSADTGELFF.

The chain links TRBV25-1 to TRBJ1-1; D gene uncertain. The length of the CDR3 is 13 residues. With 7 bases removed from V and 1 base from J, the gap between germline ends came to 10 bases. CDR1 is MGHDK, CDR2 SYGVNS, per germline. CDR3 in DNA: TGTGCCAGCACCGGACTCTCGAACACTGAAGCTTTCTTT. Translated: CASTGLSNTEAFF.

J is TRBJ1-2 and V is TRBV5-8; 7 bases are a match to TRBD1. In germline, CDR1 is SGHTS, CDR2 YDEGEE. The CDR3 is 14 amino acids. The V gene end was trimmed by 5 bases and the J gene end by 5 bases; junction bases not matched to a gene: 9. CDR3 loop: CASSPTGNRYGYTF. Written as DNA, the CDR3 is TGTGCCAGCAGTCCGACAGGGAATCGGTATGGCTACACCTTC.

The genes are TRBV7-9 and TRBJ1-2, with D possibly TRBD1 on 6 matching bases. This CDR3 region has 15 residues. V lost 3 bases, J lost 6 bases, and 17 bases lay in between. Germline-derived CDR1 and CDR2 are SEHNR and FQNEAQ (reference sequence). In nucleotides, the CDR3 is TGTGCCAGCAGCTTCGGGGGGGCCCTCCCCCATGGCTACACCTTC. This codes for CASSFGGALPHGYTF.

This chain's CDR3 is CASSPRVGGGNYGYTF. The CDR3 region has the DNA TGTGCCAGCAGCCCCCGAGTGGGGGGGGGTAACTATGGCTACACCTTC. V is TRBV7-8 and J is TRBJ1-2; a possible D gene is TRBD1 (5 bases). With 5 bases removed from V and 1 base from J, the gap between germline ends came to 17 bases. This CDR3 region has 16 residues. CDR1 SGHVS and CDR2 FQNEAQ come from the germline V gene.

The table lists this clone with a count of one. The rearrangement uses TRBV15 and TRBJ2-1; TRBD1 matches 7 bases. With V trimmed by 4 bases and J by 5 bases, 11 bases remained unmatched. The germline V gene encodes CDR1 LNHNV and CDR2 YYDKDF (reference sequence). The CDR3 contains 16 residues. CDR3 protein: CATSKLRQGKNNEQFF. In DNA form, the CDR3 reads TGTGCCACCAGCAAACTCAGACAGGGCAAGAACAATGAGCAGTTCTTC. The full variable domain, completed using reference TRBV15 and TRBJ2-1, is DAMVIQNPRYQVTQFGKPVTLSCSQTLNHNVMYWYQQKSSQAPKLLFHYYDKDFNNEADTPDNFQSRRPNTSFCFLDIRSPGLGDTAMYLCATSKLRQGKNNEQFFGPGTRLTVL.

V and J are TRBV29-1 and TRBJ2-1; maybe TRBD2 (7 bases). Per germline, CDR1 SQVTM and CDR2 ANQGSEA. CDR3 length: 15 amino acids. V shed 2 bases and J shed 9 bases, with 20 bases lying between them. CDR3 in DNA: TGCAGCGTTGAATTAGTGGAGGCGGGGGCTCGTGAGCAGTTCTTC. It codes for CSVELVEAGAREQFF.

CDR3 coding DNA: TGTGCCAGCAGGCTACAACGCTCTGGAAACACCATATATTTT. It codes for CASRLQRSGNTIYF. V gene TRBV2 combines with J gene TRBJ1-3; D remains ambiguous. The V gene lost 6 bases and the J gene lost 0 bases, with 9 bases spanning the gap. This CDR3 region has 14 residues. CDR1 is SNHLY and CDR2 is FYNNEI in the germline V gene.

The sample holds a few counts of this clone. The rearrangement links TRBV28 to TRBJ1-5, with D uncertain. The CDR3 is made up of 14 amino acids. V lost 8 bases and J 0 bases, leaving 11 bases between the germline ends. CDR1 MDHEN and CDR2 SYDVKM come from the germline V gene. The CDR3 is CASLSGYSNQPQHF. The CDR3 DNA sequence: TGTGCCAGCCTCTCAGGATATAGCAATCAGCCCCAGCATTTT.

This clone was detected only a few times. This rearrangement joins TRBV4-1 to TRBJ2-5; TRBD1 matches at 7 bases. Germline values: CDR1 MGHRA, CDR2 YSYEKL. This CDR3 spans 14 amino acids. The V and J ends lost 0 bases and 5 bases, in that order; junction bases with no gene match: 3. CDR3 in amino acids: CASSQEGQRETQYF. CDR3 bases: TGCGCCAGCAGCCAAGAGGGACAGAGGGAGACCCAGTACTTC.

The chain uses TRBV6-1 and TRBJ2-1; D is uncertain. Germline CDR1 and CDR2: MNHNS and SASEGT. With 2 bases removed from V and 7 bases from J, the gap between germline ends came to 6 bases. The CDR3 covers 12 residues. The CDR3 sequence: CASSETRNEQFF. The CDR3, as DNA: TGTGCCAGCAGTGAAACGAGAAATGAGCAGTTCTTC.

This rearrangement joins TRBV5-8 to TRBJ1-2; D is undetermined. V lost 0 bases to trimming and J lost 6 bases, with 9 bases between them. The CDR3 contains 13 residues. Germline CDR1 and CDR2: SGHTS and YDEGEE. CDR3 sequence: CASSLGSSNGYTF. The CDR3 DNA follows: TGTGCCAGCAGCTTGGGTAGCAGCAATGGCTACACCTTC. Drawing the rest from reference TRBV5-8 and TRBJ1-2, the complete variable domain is EAGVTQSPTHLIKTRGQQATLRCSPISGHTSVYWYQQALGLGLQFLLWYDEGEERNRGNFPPRFSGRQFPNYSSELNVNALELEDSALYLCASSLGSSNGYTFGSGTRLTVV.

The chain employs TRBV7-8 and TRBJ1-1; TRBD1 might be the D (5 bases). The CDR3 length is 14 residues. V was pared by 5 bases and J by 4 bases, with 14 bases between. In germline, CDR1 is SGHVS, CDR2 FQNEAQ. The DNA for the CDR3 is TGTGCCAGCAGCCAGGTGGGAAGGGGCACTGAAGCTTTCTTT. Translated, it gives CASSQVGRGTEAFF.

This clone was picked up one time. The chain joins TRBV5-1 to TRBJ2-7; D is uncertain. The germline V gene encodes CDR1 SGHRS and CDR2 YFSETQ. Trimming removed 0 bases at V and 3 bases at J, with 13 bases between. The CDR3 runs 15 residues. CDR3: CASSLDVGPLYEQYF. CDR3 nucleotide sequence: TGCGCCAGCAGCTTGGATGTAGGCCCTCTCTACGAGCAGTACTTC.

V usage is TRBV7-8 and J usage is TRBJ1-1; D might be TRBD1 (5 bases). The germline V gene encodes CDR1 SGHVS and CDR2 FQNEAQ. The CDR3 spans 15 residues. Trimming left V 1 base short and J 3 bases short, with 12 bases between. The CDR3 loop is CASSLVRGVYTEAFF. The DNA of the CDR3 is TGTGCCAGCAGCTTAGTACGGGGGGTATACACTGAAGCTTTCTTT.

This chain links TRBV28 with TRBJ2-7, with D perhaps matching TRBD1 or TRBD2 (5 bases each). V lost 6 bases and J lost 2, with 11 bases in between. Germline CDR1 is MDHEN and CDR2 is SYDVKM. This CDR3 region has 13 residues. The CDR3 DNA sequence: TGTGCCAGCAGAAGGGACCCTCCCTACGAGCAGTACTTC. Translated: CASRRDPPYEQYF.

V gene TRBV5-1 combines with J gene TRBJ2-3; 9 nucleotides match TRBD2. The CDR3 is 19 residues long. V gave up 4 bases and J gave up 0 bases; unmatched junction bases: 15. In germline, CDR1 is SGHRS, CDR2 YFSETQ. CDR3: CASSRGVAGAQSSTDTQYF. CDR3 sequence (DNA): TGCGCCAGCAGCCGGGGCGTAGCGGGGGCCCAGTCGAGCACAGATACGCAGTATTTT.

CDR3 nucleotides: TGTGCCAGCAGCCAAGAGGAGGGATACTCCTACAATGAGCAGTTCTTC. Encoded protein: CASSQEEGYSYNEQFF. The J gene is TRBJ2-1, the V gene TRBV4-2, with D perhaps TRBD2 (6 bases). The V end was cut by 0 bases, the J end by 0 bases, with 9 bases between. CDR1 and CDR2 (germline): LGHNA, YNFKEQ. The CDR3 covers 16 residues.

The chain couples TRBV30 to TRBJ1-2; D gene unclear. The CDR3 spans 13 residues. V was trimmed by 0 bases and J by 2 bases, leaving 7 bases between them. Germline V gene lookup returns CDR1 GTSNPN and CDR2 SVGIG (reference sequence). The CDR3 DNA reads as TGTGCCTGGAGTGTATCAGTGAACTATGGCTACACCTTC. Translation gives CAWSVSVNYGYTF.

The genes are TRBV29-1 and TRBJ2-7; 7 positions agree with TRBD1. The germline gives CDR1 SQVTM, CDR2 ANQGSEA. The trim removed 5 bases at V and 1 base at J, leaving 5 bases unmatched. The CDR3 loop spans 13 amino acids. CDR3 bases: TGCAGCGTTACCCCGGGACAGTCCTACGAGCAGTACTTC. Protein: CSVTPGQSYEQYF.

The chain's CDR3 is CASSILGQGKTSGEKLFF. The CDR3 DNA reads TGTGCCAGCAGCATCTTGGGACAGGGAAAGACGTCGGGGGAAAAACTGTTTTTT. V gene TRBV5-6 combines with J gene TRBJ1-4, with 9 nucleotides matching TRBD1. After removal of 4 bases from V and 8 bases from J, the junction contained 18 bases not matched to a gene. This CDR3 comprises 18 residues. Germline V gives CDR1 SGHDT, CDR2 YYEEEE.

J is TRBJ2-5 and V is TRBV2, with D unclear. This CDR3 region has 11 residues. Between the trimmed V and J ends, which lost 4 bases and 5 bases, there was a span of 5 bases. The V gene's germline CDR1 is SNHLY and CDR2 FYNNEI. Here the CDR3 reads CASSAKETQYF. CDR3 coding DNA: TGTGCCAGCAGTGCGAAGGAGACCCAGTACTTC.

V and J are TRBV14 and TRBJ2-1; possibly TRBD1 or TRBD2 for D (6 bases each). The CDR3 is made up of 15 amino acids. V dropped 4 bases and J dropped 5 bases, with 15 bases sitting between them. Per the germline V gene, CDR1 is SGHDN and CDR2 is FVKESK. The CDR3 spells CASSPQWGAHNEQFF. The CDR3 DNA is TGTGCCAGCAGCCCCCAGTGGGGGGCACACAATGAGCAGTTCTTC.

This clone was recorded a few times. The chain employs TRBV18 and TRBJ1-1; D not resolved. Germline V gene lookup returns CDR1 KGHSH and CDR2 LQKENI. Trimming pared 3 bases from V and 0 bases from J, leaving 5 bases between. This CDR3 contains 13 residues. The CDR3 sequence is CASSPSVNTEAFF. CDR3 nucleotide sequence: TGTGCCAGCTCACCGTCAGTGAACACTGAAGCTTTCTTT.

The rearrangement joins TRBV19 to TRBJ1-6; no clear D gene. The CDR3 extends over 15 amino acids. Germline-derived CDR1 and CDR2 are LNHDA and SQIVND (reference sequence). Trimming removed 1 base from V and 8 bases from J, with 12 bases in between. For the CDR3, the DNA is TGTGCCAGTAGTATAGCTGGAGGAAACTATTCACCCCTCCACTTT. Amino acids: CASSIAGGNYSPLHF.